This T cell receptor (beta chain) was retrieved from a study of T cells in Graves' hyperthyroidism and ophthalmopathy. The V gene end was trimmed by 1 base and the J gene end by 4 bases; junction bases not matched to a gene: 12. Germline V gives CDR1 DFQATT, CDR2 SNEGSKA (reference sequence). There are 16 residues in the CDR3. This clonotype was seen a handful of times. RNA transcripts provided the source from which TCR beta CDR3 regions were amplified. The TCR CDR3 first-round RT-PCR relied on the HTBI primer set. TCRdb analysed the multiplex PCR reads with MiXCR anew, one entry per CDR3 protein. The table lists about 560,000 distinct CDR3 sequences, approximately 16% of them singletons.

The sample consisted of blood. J is TRBJ2-7 and V is TRBV20-1, with 8 bases identical to TRBD2. This clonotype was obtained from a woman aged 18-29 years with Graves' hyperthyroidism. The chain's CDR3 is CSARGKPAGGFYEQYF. CDR3 DNA sequence: TGCAGTGCTAGAGGCAAACCTGCGGGGGGCTTTTACGAGCAGTACTTC.